The TCR beta chain under discussion was sequenced for a study of preoperative IRX-2 immunotherapy in early breast cancer. CDR3 length equals 15 residues. V was trimmed by 5 bases and J by 1 base, leaving 12 bases between them. Documented treatment: preoperative locoregional IRX-2 cytokine immunotherapy. Preoperative locoregional IRX-2 cytokine immunotherapy was tested in the phase Ib source study. Sequencing used immunoSEQ multiplex PCR; TCRdb keeps in-frame clones, though not all of them. The sample includes 90,000 to 100,000 clones, just over 85% of them seen just once. This TCR was recovered from a human donor with breast cancer. The sequencing here drew on tumor tissue, taken after IRX-2 immunotherapy. The chain links TRBV6-7 to TRBJ2-1, with TRBD2 as a possible D gene (6 bases). TRBV6-7 is annotated as an ORF whose role is uncertain. CDR3 region: CASSAGTASYNEQFF. In DNA form, the CDR3 reads TGTGCCAGCAGTGCCGGGACTGCGTCCTACAATGAGCAGTTCTTC.